One sample yielded the 14 T cell receptor beta chains listed below, sequenced in a study of molecular identifiers for immune sequencing clone quantification. TCRdb fed the PCR reads into MiXCR, producing one record per CDR3 protein. The sample shows hundreds of thousands of distinct CDR3 sequences, roughly 24% of them seen only once. The sample comprised naive CD8+ T cells from blood, with Jurkat cell RNA spiked in. Stated subset: FACS-sorted CD8+CD4-CCR7+CD45RA+ naive T cells. The receptors shown here come from a human donor in good health. Some libraries in this study had Jurkat cell RNA spiked in.

This clonotype was picked up many times. CDR3 sequence: CASTAPLAGELFF. The DNA of the CDR3 is TGTGCCAGTACAGCCCCGTTGGCCGGGGAGCTGTTTTTT. J is TRBJ2-2 and V is TRBV12-3 or TRBV12-4, with D unresolved. Trimming cost V 9 bases and J 6 bases, with 14 bases left between them. The CDR3 loop spans 13 amino acids.

There are many counts of this clonotype. The chain combines TRBV7-9 with TRBJ1-1; D perhaps matches TRBD1 (5 bases). The CDR3 is 16 residues long. The germline CDR1 and CDR2 sequences are SEHNR and FQNEAQ (reference sequence). V was cut by 1 base and J by 6 bases, with 18 bases left in between. DNA for the CDR3: TGTGCCAGCAGCTTAGTGTCCTTAGGGGCGAGGCCTGAAGCTTTCTTT. This sequence encodes CASSLVSLGARPEAFF.

The chain joins TRBV7-9 to TRBJ2-3; 8 nucleotides agree with TRBD2. This CDR3 is 17 amino acids long. V was clipped by 4 bases and J by 0 bases; unmatched bases: 9. The germline CDR1 and CDR2 sequences are SEHNR and FQNEAQ (reference sequence). CDR3 region: CASSSNRGGQSTDTQYF. In nucleotides, the CDR3 is TGTGCCAGCAGCTCCAATCGGGGGGGCCAGAGCACAGATACGCAGTATTTT.

The gene calls are TRBV4-3 and TRBJ1-4; no clear D. Trimming cost V 0 bases and J 4 bases, with 12 bases left between them. The CDR3 extends over 16 amino acids. Per the germline V gene, CDR1 is LGHNA and CDR2 is YSLEER. DNA of the CDR3: TGCGCCAGCAGCCAAGATAAGCAGAGTTTTAATGAAAAACTGTTTTTT. As protein: CASSQDKQSFNEKLFF.

The chain links TRBV27 to TRBJ2-7; a possible D gene is TRBD1 (6 bases). CDR1 is MNHEY, CDR2 SMNVEV, per germline (reference sequence). V was clipped by 7 bases and J by 5 bases, with 24 bases between them. This CDR3 has 16 amino acids. Here the CDR3 reads CASKRSGQPTVDEQYF. The CDR3 region has the DNA TGTGCCAGCAAGAGATCCGGACAGCCAACGGTCGACGAGCAGTACTTC.

This clonotype has only a few counts. The chain combines TRBV27 with TRBJ2-7; TRBD2 aligns across 7 bases. The germline gives CDR1 MNHEY, CDR2 SMNVEV (reference sequence). The V segment lost 3 bases and the J segment 6 bases; nucleotides outside the gene matches: 8. The CDR3 spans 14 residues. CDR3 DNA: TGTGCCAGCAGTTTTGGGCGGGGGAGTGGCGAGCAGTACTTC. It specifies CASSFGRGSGEQYF.

Ten or more counts support this clonotype. The chain employs TRBV7-6 and TRBJ2-1; 9 bases map to TRBD2. V shed 1 base, J shed 2 bases, and the junction held 0 bases outside the gene matches. Germline CDR1 is SGHVS and CDR2 is FNYEAQ. The CDR3 is 15 residues long. The CDR3 reads CASSLGGGAYNEQFF. Written as DNA, the CDR3 is TGTGCCAGCAGCTTAGGCGGGGGGGCCTACAATGAGCAGTTCTTC.

In this sample, this clonotype turned up many times. The chain links TRBV7-9 to TRBJ2-7, with no clear D. Germline values: CDR1 SEHNR, CDR2 FQNEAQ (reference sequence). V was clipped by 1 base and J by 3 bases, with 10 bases between them. This CDR3 has 14 amino acids. The CDR3 reads CASSLDPAGYEQYF. The CDR3 bases are TGTGCCAGCAGCTTAGATCCGGCCGGCTACGAGCAGTACTTC.

This clonotype has only a few counts. This chain connects TRBV4-1 to TRBJ1-5, with a tentative D call TRBD1 (6 bases). The V gene's germline CDR1 is MGHRA and CDR2 YSYEKL. This CDR3 is 14 amino acids long. The V end lost 6 bases, the J end lost 7 bases, and 16 bases lay between the germline ends. This CDR3 reads CASSHTGMGQPQHF. CDR3 sequence (DNA): TGCGCCAGCAGTCATACAGGGATGGGACAGCCCCAGCATTTT.

As concerns this clonotype: The junction and the germline gene differ at one end; a read error may be behind it. The J gene is TRBJ2-7, the V gene TRBV7-3; the D is unclear. CDR1 SGHTA and CDR2 FQGTGA come from the germline V gene. This CDR3 comprises 14 residues. The CDR3 DNA follows: TGTGCCAGCAGCGACGCCTTACTTGCCTACGCGCAGTACTTC. It specifies CASSDALLAYAQYF. Complete variable domain (other parts from reference TRBV7-3 and TRBJ2-7): GAGVSQTPSNKVTEKGKYVELRCDPISGHTALYWYRQSLGQGPEFLIYFQGTGAADDSGLPNDRFFAVRPEGSVSTLKIQRTERGDSAVYLCASSDALLAYAQYFGPGTRLTVT.

The chain has TRBV12-3 or TRBV12-4 and TRBJ1-5, with D unclear. Trimming cost V 5 bases and J 0 bases, with 8 bases left between them. The CDR3 extends over 14 amino acids. The CDR3 nucleotides are TGTGCCAGCAGTAGTGGGAATAGCAATCAGCCCCAGCATTTT. It translates to CASSSGNSNQPQHF.

With respect to this clonotype: This sequence may be a read error, since a much larger clone differs from it by one base. The conserved closing phenylalanine or tryptophan is absent in this CDR3, likely reflecting a read error. The chain uses TRBV19 and TRBJ2-7, with 8 bases that match TRBD1. The germline CDR1 and CDR2 sequences are LNHDA and SQIVND (reference sequence). With V trimmed by 5 bases and J by 1 base, 7 bases remained unmatched. This CDR3 has 15 residues. The CDR3 spells CASSPGTGLSYEQYS. The CDR3, as DNA: TGTGCCAGTAGTCCCGGGACAGGACTATCCTACGAGCAGTACTCC.

The chain recombines TRBV19 with TRBJ1-1, with D unresolved. The CDR3 loop spans 17 amino acids. Trimming pared 0 bases from V and 1 base from J, leaving 15 bases between. Per the germline V gene, CDR1 is LNHDA and CDR2 is SQIVND (reference sequence). The DNA of the CDR3 is TGTGCCAGTAGTATAGAGTTTGTGAAGACACGGAACACTGAAGCTTTCTTT. It is translated as CASSIEFVKTRNTEAFF.

The rearrangement uses TRBV20-1 and TRBJ2-3, with TRBD2 matching 8 bases. CDR3 length: 15 residues. V shed 2 bases, J shed 4 bases, and the junction held 8 bases outside the gene matches. Germline V gene lookup returns CDR1 DFQATT and CDR2 SNEGSKA (reference sequence). The CDR3: CSARPLAGTPDTQYF. The CDR3 nucleotides are TGCAGTGCTAGACCATTAGCGGGGACCCCAGATACGCAGTATTTT.